One sample yielded the 5 T cell receptor beta chains listed below, sequenced in a study of CD8 T cells in Susac syndrome (dated 2019 in TCRdb). The protocol used for the library was the immunoSEQ multiplex PCR assay. RNA was extracted with the RNeasy kit and about 0.5 to 1 ug was reverse transcribed using random hexamers. The public sequencing data were trimmed at Q25 with fastp and processed into clonotypes with MiXCR by TCRdb, which kept only in-frame beta chains. Here each entry gathers all rows of one CDR3 protein and keeps the most common genes and DNA. The sample yields approximately 140,000 distinct CDR3 sequences; over 85% were counted once. The top ten clonotypes cover around 0.29% of the sample. Material: CD8+ T cells from PBMCs. These receptors all stem from a human donor in good health.

The chain combines TRBV20-1 with TRBJ2-7, with unresolved D. Germline V gene lookup returns CDR1 DFQATT and CDR2 SNEGSKA (reference sequence). V lost 0 bases and J 4 bases, leaving 10 bases between the germline ends. The CDR3 sequence is 13 residues long. This CDR3 is CSARDLPRYEQYF. In DNA form, the CDR3 reads TGCAGTGCTAGAGATCTCCCCCGGTACGAGCAGTACTTC.

J is TRBJ2-7 and V is TRBV27; 10 nucleotides agree with TRBD2. The germline V gene has CDR1 MNHEY and CDR2 SMNVEV (reference sequence). The CDR3 is 16 residues long. Trimming took 2 bases from V and 3 from J; bases not matched to a gene: 7. The DNA of the CDR3 is TGTGCCAGCAGTTTAACCGGACTAGCGGAAAACTACGAGCAGTACTTC. This gives the protein CASSLTGLAENYEQYF.

The chain links TRBV27 to TRBJ2-7; TRBD1 matches 9 bases. CDR3 size: 15 residues. V was clipped by 0 bases and J by 2 bases; unmatched bases: 2. The germline gives CDR1 MNHEY, CDR2 SMNVEV (reference sequence). In nucleotides, the CDR3 is TGTGCCAGCAGTTTATCCGGGACAGGGACCTACGAGCAGTACTTC. It encodes CASSLSGTGTYEQYF.

The V and J genes are TRBV12-3 or TRBV12-4 and TRBJ2-3; a weak D match, TRBD1 (5 bases). This CDR3 is 14 amino acids long. V was shortened by 3 bases and J by 0 bases, with 7 bases between the two germline ends. For the CDR3, the DNA is TGTGCCAGCAGTTTGCAGGGAAGCACAGATACGCAGTATTTT. Its translation: CASSLQGSTDTQYF.

The chain employs TRBV15 and TRBJ2-5, with D perhaps given as TRBD1 or TRBD2 (7 bases each). Trimming pared 0 bases from V and 7 bases from J, leaving 15 bases between. The CDR3 is 15 residues long. Germline loops: CDR1 LNHNV, CDR2 YYDKDF (reference sequence). CDR3 nucleotides: TGTGCCACCAGCAGAGATCGGGGGGACAGCGGGACCCAGTACTTC. Its protein product is CATSRDRGDSGTQYF.